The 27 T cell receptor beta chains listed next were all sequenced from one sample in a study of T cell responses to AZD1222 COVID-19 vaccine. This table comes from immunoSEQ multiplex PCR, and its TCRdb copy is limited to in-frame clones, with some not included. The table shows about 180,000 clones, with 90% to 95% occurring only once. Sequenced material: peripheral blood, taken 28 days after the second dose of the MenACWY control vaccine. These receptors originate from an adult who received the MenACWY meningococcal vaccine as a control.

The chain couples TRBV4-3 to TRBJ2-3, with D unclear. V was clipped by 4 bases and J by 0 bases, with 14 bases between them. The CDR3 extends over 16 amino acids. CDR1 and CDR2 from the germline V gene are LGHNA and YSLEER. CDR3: CASSLQHRVSTDTQYF. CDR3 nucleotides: TGCGCCAGCAGCCTCCAACACCGGGTTAGCACAGATACGCAGTATTTT.

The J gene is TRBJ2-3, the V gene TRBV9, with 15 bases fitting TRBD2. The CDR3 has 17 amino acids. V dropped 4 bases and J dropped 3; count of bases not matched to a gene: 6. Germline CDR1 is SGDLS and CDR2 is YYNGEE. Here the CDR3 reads CASSRGLAGGVTDTQYF. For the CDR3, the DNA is TGTGCCAGCAGCCGGGGACTAGCGGGGGGTGTAACAGATACGCAGTATTTT.

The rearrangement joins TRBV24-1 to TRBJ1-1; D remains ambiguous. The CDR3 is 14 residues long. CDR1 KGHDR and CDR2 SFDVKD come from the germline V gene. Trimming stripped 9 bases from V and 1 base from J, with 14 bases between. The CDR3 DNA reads TGTGCCACCGGAGGACTAGACCCGAACACTGAAGCTTTCTTT. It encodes CATGGLDPNTEAFF.

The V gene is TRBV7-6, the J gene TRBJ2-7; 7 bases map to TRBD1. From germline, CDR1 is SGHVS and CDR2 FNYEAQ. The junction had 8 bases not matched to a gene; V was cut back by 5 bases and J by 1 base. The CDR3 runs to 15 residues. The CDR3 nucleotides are TGTGCCAGCAGCGACATACCAGGGGGTTCCTACGAGCAGTACTTC. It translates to CASSDIPGGSYEQYF.

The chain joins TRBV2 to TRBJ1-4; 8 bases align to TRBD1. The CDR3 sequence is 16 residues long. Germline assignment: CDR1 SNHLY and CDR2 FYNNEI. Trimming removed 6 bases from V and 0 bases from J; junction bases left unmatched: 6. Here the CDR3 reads CASSDRQGTTNEKLFF. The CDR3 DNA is TGTGCCAGCAGCGACCGACAGGGGACAACTAATGAAAAACTGTTTTTT. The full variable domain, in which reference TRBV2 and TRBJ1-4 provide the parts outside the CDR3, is EPEVTQTPSHQVTQMGQEVILRCVPISNHLYFYWYRQILGQKVEFLVSFYNNEISEKSEIFDDQFSVERPDGSNFTLKIRSTKLEDSAMYFCASSDRQGTTNEKLFFGSGTQLSVL.

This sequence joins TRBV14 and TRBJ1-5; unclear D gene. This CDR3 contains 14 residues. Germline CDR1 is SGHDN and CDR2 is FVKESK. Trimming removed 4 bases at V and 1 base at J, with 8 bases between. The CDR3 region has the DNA TGTGCCAGCAGCCCCTTGGGCAGCAATCAGCCCCAGCATTTT. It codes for CASSPLGSNQPQHF.

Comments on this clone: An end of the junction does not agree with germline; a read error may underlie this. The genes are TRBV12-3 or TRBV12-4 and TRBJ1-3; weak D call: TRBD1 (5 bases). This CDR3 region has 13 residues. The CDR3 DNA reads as TGTGCCAGCAGTTTATACCAGGGAAGCACCATATATTTT. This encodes CASSLYQGSTIYF.

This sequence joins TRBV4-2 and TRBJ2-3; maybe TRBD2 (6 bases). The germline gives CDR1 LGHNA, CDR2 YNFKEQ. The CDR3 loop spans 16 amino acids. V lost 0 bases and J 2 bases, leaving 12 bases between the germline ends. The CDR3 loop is CASSQDGAGITDTQYF. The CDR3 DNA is TGTGCCAGCAGCCAAGATGGGGCGGGGATCACAGATACGCAGTATTTT.

This CDR3 reads CATSRTGGVDTQYF. CDR3 DNA: TGTGCCACCAGCAGGACAGGGGGCGTAGATACGCAGTATTTT. This chain connects TRBV15 to TRBJ2-3, with 10 bases lining up with TRBD1. The CDR3 is 14 residues long. Germline lookup yields CDR1 LNHNV and CDR2 YYDKDF (reference sequence). J lost 5 bases, V lost 3 bases, and 2 bases had no gene match.

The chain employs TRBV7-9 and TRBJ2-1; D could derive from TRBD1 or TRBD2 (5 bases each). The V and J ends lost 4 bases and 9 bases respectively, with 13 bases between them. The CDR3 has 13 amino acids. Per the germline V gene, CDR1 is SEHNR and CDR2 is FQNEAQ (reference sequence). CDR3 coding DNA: TGTGCCAGCAGCTCCAATCGGGGCCTTGAGCAGTTCTTC. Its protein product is CASSSNRGLEQFF. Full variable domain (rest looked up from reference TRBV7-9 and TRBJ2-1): DTGVSQNPRHKITKRGQNVTFRCDPISEHNRLYWYRQTLGQGPEFLTYFQNEAQLEKSRLLSDRFSAERPKGSFSTLEIQRTEQGDSAMYLCASSSNRGLEQFFGPGTRLTVL.

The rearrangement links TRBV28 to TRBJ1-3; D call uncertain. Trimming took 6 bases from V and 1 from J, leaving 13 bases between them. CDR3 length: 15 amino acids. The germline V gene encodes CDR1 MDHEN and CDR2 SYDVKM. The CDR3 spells CASSPLGKSGNTIYF. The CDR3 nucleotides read TGTGCCAGCAGCCCCTTAGGGAAATCTGGAAACACCATATATTTT. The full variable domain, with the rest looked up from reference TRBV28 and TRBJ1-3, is DVKVTQSSRYLVKRTGEKVFLECVQDMDHENMFWYRQDPGLGLRLIYFSYDVKMKEKGDIPEGYSVSREKKERFSLILESASTNQTSMYLCASSPLGKSGNTIYFGEGSWLTVV.

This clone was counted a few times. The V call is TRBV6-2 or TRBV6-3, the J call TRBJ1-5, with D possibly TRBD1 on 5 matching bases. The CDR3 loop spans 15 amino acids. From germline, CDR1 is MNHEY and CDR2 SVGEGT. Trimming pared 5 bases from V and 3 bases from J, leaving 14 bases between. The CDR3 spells CASSPSRGTNQPQHF. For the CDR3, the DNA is TGTGCCAGCAGTCCCAGTCGGGGGACCAATCAGCCCCAGCATTTT.

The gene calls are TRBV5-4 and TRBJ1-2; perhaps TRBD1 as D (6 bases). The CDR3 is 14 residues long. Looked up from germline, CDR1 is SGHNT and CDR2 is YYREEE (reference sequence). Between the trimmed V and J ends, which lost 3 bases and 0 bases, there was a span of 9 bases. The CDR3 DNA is TGTGCCAGCAGCTCGGGGGGCTCTAACTATGGCTACACCTTC. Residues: CASSSGGSNYGYTF. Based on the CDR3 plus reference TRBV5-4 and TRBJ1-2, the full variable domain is ETGVTQSPTHLIKTRGQQVTLRCSSQSGHNTVSWYQQALGQGPQFIFQYYREEENGRGNFPPRFSGLQFPNYSSELNVNALELDDSALYLCASSSGGSNYGYTFGSGTRLTVV.

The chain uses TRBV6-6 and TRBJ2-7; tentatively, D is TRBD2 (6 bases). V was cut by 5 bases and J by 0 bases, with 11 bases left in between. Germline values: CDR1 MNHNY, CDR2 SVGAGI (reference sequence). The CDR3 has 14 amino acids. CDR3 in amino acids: CASSPWGDSYEQYF. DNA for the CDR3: TGTGCCAGCAGTCCCTGGGGGGACTCCTACGAGCAGTACTTC.

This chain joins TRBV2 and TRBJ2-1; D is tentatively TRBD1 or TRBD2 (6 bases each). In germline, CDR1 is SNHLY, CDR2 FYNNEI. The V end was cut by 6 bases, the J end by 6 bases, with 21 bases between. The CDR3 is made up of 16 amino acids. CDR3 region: CASSQRGAVQVNEQFF. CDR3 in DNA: TGTGCCAGCAGCCAAAGGGGGGCAGTTCAAGTCAATGAGCAGTTCTTC. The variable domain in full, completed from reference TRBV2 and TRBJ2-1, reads EPEVTQTPSHQVTQMGQEVILRCVPISNHLYFYWYRQILGQKVEFLVSFYNNEISEKSEIFDDQFSVERPDGSNFTLKIRSTKLEDSAMYFCASSQRGAVQVNEQFFGPGTRLTVL.

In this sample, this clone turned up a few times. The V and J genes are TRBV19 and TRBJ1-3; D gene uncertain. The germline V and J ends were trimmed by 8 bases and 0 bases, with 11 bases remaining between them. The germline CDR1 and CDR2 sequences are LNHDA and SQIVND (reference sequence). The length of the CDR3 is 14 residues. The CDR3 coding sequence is TGTGCCAGTGAGACGGCAGTCTCTGGAAACACCATATATTTT. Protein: CASETAVSGNTIYF.

The CDR3 reads CSVETGLGNTIYF. The CDR3 coding sequence is TGCAGCGTTGAGACAGGGTTAGGAAACACCATATATTTT. V usage is TRBV29-1 and J usage is TRBJ1-3; 7 bases are a match to TRBD1. In germline, CDR1 is SQVTM, CDR2 ANQGSEA. This CDR3 comprises 13 residues. Trimming took 3 bases from V and 4 from J; bases not matched to a gene: 3.

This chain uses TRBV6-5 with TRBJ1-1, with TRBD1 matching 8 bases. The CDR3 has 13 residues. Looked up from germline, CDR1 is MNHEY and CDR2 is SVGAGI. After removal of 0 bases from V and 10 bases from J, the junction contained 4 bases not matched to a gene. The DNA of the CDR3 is TGTGCCAGCAGTTACTCGAACAGGGGGGGAGCTTTCTTT. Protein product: CASSYSNRGGAFF.

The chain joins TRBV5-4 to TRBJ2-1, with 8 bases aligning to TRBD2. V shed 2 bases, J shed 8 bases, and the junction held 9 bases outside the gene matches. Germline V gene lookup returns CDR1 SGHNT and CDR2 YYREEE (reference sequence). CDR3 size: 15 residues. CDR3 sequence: CASSLLAAPTDEQFF. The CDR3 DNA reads TGTGCCAGCAGCTTACTAGCGGCCCCGACGGATGAGCAGTTCTTC.

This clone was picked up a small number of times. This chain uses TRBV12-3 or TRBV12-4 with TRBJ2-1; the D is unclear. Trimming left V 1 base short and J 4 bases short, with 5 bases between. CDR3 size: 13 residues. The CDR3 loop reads CASSLGVYNEQFF. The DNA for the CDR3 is TGTGCCAGCAGTTTAGGGGTATACAATGAGCAGTTCTTC.

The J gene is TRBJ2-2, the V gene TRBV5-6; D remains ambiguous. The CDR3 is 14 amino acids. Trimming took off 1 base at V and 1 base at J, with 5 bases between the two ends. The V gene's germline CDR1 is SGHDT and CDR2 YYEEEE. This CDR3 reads CASSLYGNTGELFF. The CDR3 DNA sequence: TGTGCCAGCAGCTTGTATGGGAACACCGGGGAGCTGTTTTTT. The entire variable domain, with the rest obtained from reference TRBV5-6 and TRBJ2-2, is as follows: DAGVTQSPTHLIKTRGQQVTLRCSPKSGHDTVSWYQQALGQGPQFIFQYYEEEERQRGNFPDRFSGHQFPNYSSELNVNALLLGDSALYLCASSLYGNTGELFFGEGSRLTVL.

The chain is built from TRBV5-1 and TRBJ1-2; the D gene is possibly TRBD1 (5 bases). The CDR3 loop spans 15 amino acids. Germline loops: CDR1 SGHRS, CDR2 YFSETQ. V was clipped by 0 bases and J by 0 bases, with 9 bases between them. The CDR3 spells CASSLDGATNYGYTF. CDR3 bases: TGCGCCAGCAGCTTGGATGGGGCCACTAACTATGGCTACACCTTC.

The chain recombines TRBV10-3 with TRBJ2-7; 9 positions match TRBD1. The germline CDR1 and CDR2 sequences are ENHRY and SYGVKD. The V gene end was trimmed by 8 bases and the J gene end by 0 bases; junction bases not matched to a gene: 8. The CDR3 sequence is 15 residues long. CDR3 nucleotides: TGTGCCATCTCCATGGGGACAGGGTTCTCCTACGAGCAGTACTTC. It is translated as CAISMGTGFSYEQYF.

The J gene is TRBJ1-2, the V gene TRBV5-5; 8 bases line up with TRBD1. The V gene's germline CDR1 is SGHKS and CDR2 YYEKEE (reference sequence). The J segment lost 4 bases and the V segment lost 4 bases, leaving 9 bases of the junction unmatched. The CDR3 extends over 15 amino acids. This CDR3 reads CASSPGTGASYGYTF. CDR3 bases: TGTGCCAGCAGCCCCGGGACAGGCGCTTCCTATGGCTACACCTTC.

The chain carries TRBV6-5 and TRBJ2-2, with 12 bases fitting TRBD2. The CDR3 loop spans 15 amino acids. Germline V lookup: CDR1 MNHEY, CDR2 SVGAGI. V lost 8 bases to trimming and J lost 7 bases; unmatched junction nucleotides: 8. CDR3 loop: CASPTSGGGYGELFF. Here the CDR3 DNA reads TGTGCCAGCCCGACTAGCGGGGGAGGATACGGGGAGCTGTTTTTT.

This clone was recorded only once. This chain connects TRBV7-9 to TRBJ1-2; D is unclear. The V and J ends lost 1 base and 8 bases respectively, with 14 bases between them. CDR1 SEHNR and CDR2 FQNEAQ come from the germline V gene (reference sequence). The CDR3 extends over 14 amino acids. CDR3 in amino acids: CASSLGAGARGYTF. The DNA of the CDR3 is TGTGCCAGCAGCTTAGGTGCGGGAGCTAGGGGCTACACCTTC.

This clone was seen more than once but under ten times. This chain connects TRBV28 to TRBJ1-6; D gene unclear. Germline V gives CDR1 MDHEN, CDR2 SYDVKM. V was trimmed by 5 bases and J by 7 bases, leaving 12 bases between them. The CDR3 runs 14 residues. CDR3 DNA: TGTGCCAGCAGTCGGACGGGCCTGAATTCACCCCTCCACTTT. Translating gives CASSRTGLNSPLHF. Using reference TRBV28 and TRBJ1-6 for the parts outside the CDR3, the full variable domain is DVKVTQSSRYLVKRTGEKVFLECVQDMDHENMFWYRQDPGLGLRLIYFSYDVKMKEKGDIPEGYSVSREKKERFSLILESASTNQTSMYLCASSRTGLNSPLHFGNGTRLTVT.